This T cell receptor beta chain was sequenced in a study of T cell repertoires in aging, cancer and after chemotherapy. The study, taken as a whole, reports: Compared with age-matched healthy donors, untreated hematological or solid cancer patients showed higher blood TCR clonality.

Multiplex touch-down PCR with TRB-A/B primers amplified rearranged V-D-J TRB sequences. MiXCR, run by TCRdb on the multiplex PCR reads, gives a single entry per CDR3 protein. This table holds around 3,200 distinct CDR3 sequences, about 21% found once. Peripheral blood genomic DNA, not sorted cells or RNA, was the template. CDR3 length: 14 residues. Trimming pared 6 bases from V and 5 bases from J, leaving 16 bases between. The V gene's germline CDR1 is WSHSY and CDR2 SAAADI. As regards this clonotype: The antigen remains unidentified.

The gene calls are TRBV10-2 and TRBJ2-5; D possibly uses TRBD1 or TRBD2 (5 bases each). Input material: blood. The sequence derives from a human donor with a blood cancer. The DNA for the CDR3 is TGCGCCAGCAGGGGGGTTAGGGGCGCGGAGACCCAGTACTTC. Translating it yields CASRGVRGAETQYF.